This T cell receptor beta chain was found in a study of blood T cell repertoires in COVID-19. The overall study: The samples span acute and convalescent COVID-19 from the United States, Italy and Spain. Sources were T cells, B-cell-depleted T cells, or PBMCs; the material itself was cDNA or gDNA.

Per the authors' pipeline: Estimation of nucleated cell counts relied on the amplification of reference gene primers. The repertoire was sequenced with immunoSEQ multiplex PCR; TCRdb's copy has only in-frame clones and lacks some. Clonal size and the V and J genes are those of that table, whereas D and trimming came from the DNA. The sample lists 110,000 to 150,000 clones; approximately 80% were seen once. CDR1 is LNHNV, CDR2 YYDKDF, per germline (reference sequence). With 0 bases removed from V and 1 base from J, the gap between germline ends came to 9 bases. CDR3 size: 15 residues. The chain uses TRBV15 and TRBJ1-2; D is undetermined. The material sequenced was peripheral blood. The TCR was taken from a woman aged 80 or over in a cohort sampled during active or convalescent COVID-19. CDR3 sequence reads: CATSREPRNNYGYTF. CDR3 DNA: TGTGCCACCAGCAGAGAACCCAGGAATAACTATGGCTACACCTTC. The complete variable domain, with remaining parts taken from reference TRBV15 and TRBJ1-2, reads DAMVIQNPRYQVTQFGKPVTLSCSQTLNHNVMYWYQQKSSQAPKLLFHYYDKDFNNEADTPDNFQSRRPNTSFCFLDIRSPGLGDTAMYLCATSREPRNNYGYTFGSGTRLTVV.